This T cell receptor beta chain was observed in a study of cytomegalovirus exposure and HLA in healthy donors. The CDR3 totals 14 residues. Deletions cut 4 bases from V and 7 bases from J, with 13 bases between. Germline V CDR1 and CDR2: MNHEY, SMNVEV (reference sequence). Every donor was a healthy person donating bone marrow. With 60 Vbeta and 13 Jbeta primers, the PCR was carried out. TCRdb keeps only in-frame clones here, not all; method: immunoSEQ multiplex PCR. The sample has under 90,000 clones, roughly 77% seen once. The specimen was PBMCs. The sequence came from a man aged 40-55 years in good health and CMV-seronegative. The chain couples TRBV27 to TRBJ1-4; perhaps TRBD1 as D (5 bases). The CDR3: CASSWGSRSEKLFF. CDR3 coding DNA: TGTGCCAGCAGTTGGGGCAGTCGGAGTGAAAAACTGTTTTTT.